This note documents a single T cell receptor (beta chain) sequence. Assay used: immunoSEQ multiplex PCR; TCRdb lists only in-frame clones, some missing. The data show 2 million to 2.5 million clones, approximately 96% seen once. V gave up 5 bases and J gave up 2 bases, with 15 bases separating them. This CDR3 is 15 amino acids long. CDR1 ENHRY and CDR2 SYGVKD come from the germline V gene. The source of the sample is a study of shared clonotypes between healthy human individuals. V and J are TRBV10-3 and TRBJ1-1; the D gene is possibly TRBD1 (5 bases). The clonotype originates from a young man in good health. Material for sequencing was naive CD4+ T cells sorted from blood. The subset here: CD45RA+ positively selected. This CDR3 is CAISPPTGDNTEAFF. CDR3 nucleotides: TGTGCCATCAGTCCACCCACCGGGGACAACACTGAAGCTTTCTTT.